This T cell receptor (beta chain) is from a study of T cell responses to AZD1222 COVID-19 vaccine. Of note for this clone: Its antigen is undetermined.

Produced via immunoSEQ multiplex PCR; TCRdb's table is partial and in-frame only. The sample lists 150,000 to 200,000 clones, 85% to 95% occurring once. Trimming left V 3 bases short and J 1 base short, with 11 bases between. The germline V gene encodes CDR1 DFQATT and CDR2 SNEGSKA (reference sequence). This CDR3 spans 14 amino acids. Study-wide points: Reports say nearly half of spike-specific TCRs go after unmutated variant regions. Only 6 or 7 individuals given AZD1222 were seropositive at baseline. Repertoires were obtained solely post-peak T cell response.

The clonotype originates from an adult in good health. This material consisted of peripheral blood, taken on day 0 of AZD1222 vaccination. The V and J genes are TRBV20-1 and TRBJ2-3; D is perhaps TRBD2 (7 bases). The CDR3 nucleotides are TGCAGTGCTAGTGGGGGGGCCGGCACAGATACGCAGTATTTT. This codes for CSASGGAGTDTQYF.